This passage covers 21 T cell receptor beta chains from one sample sequenced in a study of T cell responses to AZD1222 COVID-19 vaccine. Sequencing was performed with immunoSEQ multiplex PCR; in TCRdb, only in-frame clones are kept and a portion is missing. The table lists 200,000 to 250,000 clones, 90% to 95% of them singletons, with 1.7% in the top ten. This material consisted of peripheral blood, taken 28 days after the second dose of the MenACWY control vaccine. The receptors shown here come from an adult who received the MenACWY meningococcal vaccine as a control.

The CDR3 DNA reads TGCGCCAGCAGCCAGTCAGTAACGGGTAATTCACCCCTCCACTTT. Translated, it gives CASSQSVTGNSPLHF. This chain connects TRBV5-1 to TRBJ1-6, with D uncertain. In germline, CDR1 is SGHRS, CDR2 YFSETQ. CDR3 size: 15 residues. V was trimmed by 4 bases and J by 6 bases, leaving 14 bases between them.

The chain is built from TRBV10-3 and TRBJ1-4; TRBD1 matches at 7 bases. Germline trimming cut 3 bases from V and 7 bases from J; bases unmatched to any gene: 14. The CDR3 sequence is 17 residues long. Germline CDR1 reads ENHRY; CDR2 reads SYGVKD. In DNA form, the CDR3 reads TGTGCCATCAGTGAAGGTCGGAGGACAGGCGGCGGTGAAAAACTGTTTTTT. Protein product: CAISEGRRTGGGEKLFF.

The chain is built from TRBV24-1 and TRBJ1-2, with no clear D. Germline V gene lookup returns CDR1 KGHDR and CDR2 SFDVKD. The CDR3 contains 14 residues. V lost 4 bases to trimming and J lost 5 bases, with 13 bases between them. The CDR3 loop is CATSESDLKYGYTF. The CDR3 DNA is TGTGCCACCAGTGAATCGGACCTTAAGTATGGCTACACCTTC.

V and J are TRBV15 and TRBJ2-1; D is perhaps TRBD2 (6 bases). Between the trimmed V and J ends, which lost 9 bases and 7 bases, there was a span of 10 bases. There are 11 residues in the CDR3. Germline V lookup: CDR1 LNHNV, CDR2 YYDKDF (reference sequence). DNA of the CDR3: TGTGCCACTGGAGGGGTAAATGAGCAGTTCTTC. Translating it yields CATGGVNEQFF. Drawing the rest from reference TRBV15 and TRBJ2-1, the complete variable domain is DAMVIQNPRYQVTQFGKPVTLSCSQTLNHNVMYWYQQKSSQAPKLLFHYYDKDFNNEADTPDNFQSRRPNTSFCFLDIRSPGLGDTAMYLCATGGVNEQFFGPGTRLTVL.

This chain connects TRBV15 to TRBJ2-2, with unresolved D. CDR1 and CDR2 (germline): LNHNV, YYDKDF (reference sequence). Trimming took off 4 bases at V and 5 bases at J, with 5 bases between the two ends. The CDR3 covers 12 residues. The CDR3 coding sequence is TGTGCCACCAGCATTAAAACCGGGGAGCTGTTTTTT. It translates to CATSIKTGELFF.

The V and J genes are TRBV3-1 (or the pseudogene TRBV3-2) and TRBJ2-2; no firm D call. Germline CDR1 and CDR2: LGHDT and YNNKEL (reference sequence). The V and J ends lost 2 bases and 5 bases respectively, with 6 bases between them. The CDR3 extends over 13 amino acids. CDR3 protein: CASSQRMTGELFF. DNA of the CDR3: TGTGCCAGCAGCCAAAGGATGACCGGGGAGCTGTTTTTT.

The chain recombines TRBV19 with TRBJ2-5, with D possibly TRBD2 on 5 matching bases. Trimming removed 5 bases from V and 4 bases from J, with 11 bases in between. Germline V gene data show CDR1 as LNHDA and CDR2 as SQIVND (reference sequence). The CDR3 runs to 13 residues. In DNA, the CDR3 is TGTGCCAGTAGTCCGAGGGATACAGAGACCCAGTACTTC. It yields the protein CASSPRDTETQYF. The whole variable domain, filled in from reference TRBV19 and TRBJ2-5, reads DGGITQSPKYLFRKEGQNVTLSCEQNLNHDAMYWYRQDPGQGLRLIYYSQIVNDFQKGDIAEGYSVSREKKESFPLTVTSAQKNPTAFYLCASSPRDTETQYFGPGTRLLVL.

The chain combines TRBV5-1 with TRBJ2-5, with TRBD1 matching over 9 bases. CDR3 size: 15 residues. The V gene's germline CDR1 is SGHRS and CDR2 YFSETQ. V shed 4 bases and J 2 bases; nucleotides not matched to a gene: 6. The CDR3 DNA sequence: TGCGCCAGCAGCCAAGACGGGACAGGGCAAGAGACCCAGTACTTC. Its protein product is CASSQDGTGQETQYF.

The chain has TRBV5-1 and TRBJ2-2; D is unresolved. The CDR3 has 15 residues. Trimming stripped 6 bases from V and 0 bases from J, with 12 bases between. Germline V lookup: CDR1 SGHRS, CDR2 YFSETQ. The CDR3 DNA reads TGCGCCAGCACGCAGCGTGGGTCGAACACCGGGGAGCTGTTTTTT. Amino acids: CASTQRGSNTGELFF.

V is TRBV27 and J is TRBJ1-2; 8 bases map to TRBD1. V dropped 3 bases and J dropped 3; count of bases not matched to a gene: 3. CDR3 size: 14 residues. Germline CDR1 is MNHEY and CDR2 is SMNVEV (reference sequence). The DNA of the CDR3 is TGTGCCAGCAGTTTGTCACAGGGGGACTATGGCTACACCTTC. Residues: CASSLSQGDYGYTF.

V is TRBV28 and J is TRBJ2-1; possibly TRBD2 for D (6 bases). With 3 bases removed from V and 4 bases from J, the gap between germline ends came to 16 bases. Looked up from germline, CDR1 is MDHEN and CDR2 is SYDVKM. The length of the CDR3 is 16 residues. CDR3 DNA sequence: TGTGCCAGCAGTTTTTTGGGACGGGCGGGATACAATGAGCAGTTCTTC. Its translation: CASSFLGRAGYNEQFF.

This chain's CDR3 is CASIRPGQGYKSYNSPLHF. For the CDR3, the DNA is TGTGCCAGCATTAGACCGGGACAGGGGTATAAATCCTATAATTCACCCCTCCACTTT. The genes are TRBV27 and TRBJ1-6; 10 bases fit TRBD1. There are 19 residues in the CDR3. Germline V gene data show CDR1 as MNHEY and CDR2 as SMNVEV (reference sequence). V dropped 7 bases and J dropped 1; count of bases not matched to a gene: 13.

The CDR3 loop reads CSARMEGGYTF. The DNA of the CDR3 is TGCAGTGCTAGGATGGAAGGAGGCTACACCTTC. The rearrangement joins TRBV20-1 to TRBJ1-2; D gene unclear. There are 11 residues in the CDR3. CDR1 and CDR2 from the germline V gene are DFQATT and SNEGSKA (reference sequence). V dropped 3 bases and J dropped 8 bases, with 10 bases sitting between them.

This sequence joins TRBV7-9 and TRBJ2-2; D ambiguous. The V and J ends lost 2 bases and 4 bases respectively, with 11 bases between them. The V gene's germline CDR1 is SEHNR and CDR2 FQNEAQ (reference sequence). The CDR3 totals 15 residues. CDR3 protein: CASSLTPPGTGELFF. The CDR3 DNA sequence: TGTGCCAGCAGCTTAACCCCCCCGGGCACCGGGGAGCTGTTTTTT.

This clone was counted a single time. The rearrangement links TRBV18 to TRBJ1-3; D might be TRBD1 (5 bases). Germline V CDR1 and CDR2: KGHSH, LQKENI. The V gene lost 4 bases and the J gene lost 0 bases, with 13 bases spanning the gap. This CDR3 contains 16 residues. Here the CDR3 reads CASSQDMKGSGNTIYF. DNA for the CDR3: TGTGCCAGCTCACAGGACATGAAGGGCTCTGGAAACACCATATATTTT.

V is TRBV4-1 and J is TRBJ2-3; 10 nucleotides align to TRBD1. This CDR3 has 15 amino acids. Trimming removed 1 base from V and 2 bases from J; junction bases left unmatched: 0. Germline CDR1 is MGHRA and CDR2 is YSYEKL. CDR3 region: CASSQGQGATDTQYF. DNA for the CDR3: TGCGCCAGCAGCCAAGGACAGGGGGCCACAGATACGCAGTATTTT.

The J gene is TRBJ2-1, the V gene TRBV3-1 (or the pseudogene TRBV3-2), with D uncertain. V was pared by 5 bases and J by 0 bases, with 23 bases between. Germline lookup yields CDR1 LGHDT and CDR2 YNNKEL (reference sequence). The CDR3 consists of 19 residues. The CDR3: CASSSRARSSPSSYNEQFF. The CDR3 bases are TGTGCCAGCAGCTCACGCGCCCGTTCGAGTCCCAGCTCCTACAATGAGCAGTTCTTC.

The chain carries TRBV7-8 and TRBJ1-2; tentative D call: TRBD1 (5 bases). Trimming removed 7 bases from V and 8 bases from J, with 17 bases in between. CDR1 and CDR2 from the germline V gene are SGHVS and FQNEAQ. The CDR3 runs to 13 residues. The CDR3 is CASTATVAGGYTF. DNA of the CDR3: TGTGCCAGCACAGCGACAGTCGCTGGAGGCTACACCTTC. Drawing the rest from reference TRBV7-8 and TRBJ1-2, the complete variable domain is GAGVSQSPRYKVAKRGQDVALRCDPISGHVSLFWYQQALGQGPEFLTYFQNEAQLDKSGLPSDRFFAERPEGSVSTLKIQRTQQEDSAVYLCASTATVAGGYTFGSGTRLTVV.

The chain is built from TRBV4-3 and TRBJ1-6; D is perhaps TRBD1 (6 bases). CDR3 length: 15 amino acids. Germline lookup yields CDR1 LGHNA and CDR2 YSLEER. The V gene lost 1 base and the J gene lost 10 bases, with 14 bases spanning the gap. The CDR3 loop is CASSQVQGWVSPLHF. CDR3 coding DNA: TGCGCCAGCAGCCAAGTTCAGGGGTGGGTATCACCCCTCCACTTT.

This clone was detected only once. The chain recombines TRBV5-6 with TRBJ1-5; the match to TRBD1 covers 7 bases. CDR3 length equals 15 residues. V shed 0 bases, J shed 7 bases, and the junction held 7 bases outside the gene matches. Germline V gives CDR1 SGHDT, CDR2 YYEEEE. The CDR3 bases are TGTGCCAGCAGCTTGGCGACAGGGTGGGGACAGCCCCAGCATTTT. Its translation: CASSLATGWGQPQHF.

This chain links TRBV2 with TRBJ2-7; TRBD2 matches 8 bases. In germline, CDR1 is SNHLY, CDR2 FYNNEI. This CDR3 is 15 amino acids long. The ends lost 6 bases at V and 0 bases at J; junction bases unmatched: 7. The CDR3 reads CASRPTSGFSYEQYF. The CDR3 bases are TGTGCCAGCAGACCTACTAGCGGTTTCTCCTACGAGCAGTACTTC.